Each of the 26 T cell receptor beta chains below was sequenced from the same sample in a study of radiotherapy plus CTLA-4 blockade in lung cancer. Assay: immunoSEQ multiplex PCR; the TCRdb copy retains only in-frame clones and omits some. The sample holds some 70,000 clones, roughly 85% seen once. The sequencing used peripheral blood, collected from a patient treated with radiotherapy plus ipilimumab. These TCRs come from a human donor with non-small cell lung cancer who had a complete response to radiotherapy plus ipilimumab.

The chain is built from TRBV30 and TRBJ2-1; D not resolved. The CDR3 runs 11 residues. Germline CDR1 and CDR2: GTSNPN and SVGIG (reference sequence). V gave up 3 bases and J gave up 7 bases, with 7 bases separating them. The DNA of the CDR3 is TGTGCCTGGAGGGGGTTTAATGAGCAGTTCTTC. It specifies CAWRGFNEQFF.

V and J are TRBV7-2 and TRBJ1-2, with D uncertain. CDR3 length equals 17 residues. The germline CDR1 and CDR2 sequences are SGHTA and FQGNSA. V was cut by 2 bases and J by 2 bases, with 18 bases left in between. In nucleotides, the CDR3 is TGTGCCAGCAGCTTATATAACTTGTCCCCTCGGAACTATGGCTACACCTTC. Translating gives CASSLYNLSPRNYGYTF. Full variable domain (remainder filled in from reference TRBV7-2 and TRBJ1-2): GAGVSQSPSNKVTEKGKDVELRCDPISGHTALYWYRQSLGQGLEFLIYFQGNSAPDKSGLPSDRFSAERTGGSVSTLTIQRTQQEDSAVYLCASSLYNLSPRNYGYTFGSGTRLTVV.

V is TRBV27 and J is TRBJ2-1; D is possibly TRBD2 (7 bases). Germline CDR1 is MNHEY and CDR2 is SMNVEV (reference sequence). This CDR3 has 15 residues. Trimming left V 2 bases short and J 3 bases short, with 11 bases between. This CDR3 reads CASSLAGANYNEQFF. The DNA for the CDR3 is TGTGCCAGCAGTTTAGCGGGGGCGAACTACAATGAGCAGTTCTTC.

In this sample, this clone turned up once. V usage is TRBV30 and J usage is TRBJ1-2, with unresolved D. Germline CDR1 GTSNPN, CDR2 SVGIG (reference sequence). The CDR3 runs 12 residues. V dropped 4 bases and J dropped 4 bases, with 10 bases sitting between them. The CDR3 reads CAWNYNTYGYTF. The CDR3 nucleotides are TGTGCCTGGAATTATAACACCTATGGCTACACCTTC. Using reference TRBV30 and TRBJ1-2 for the parts outside the CDR3, the full variable domain is SQTIHQWPATLVQPVGSPLSLECTVEGTSNPNLYWYRQAAGRGLQLLFYSVGIGQISSEVPQNLSASRPQDRQFILSSKKLLLSDSGFYLCAWNYNTYGYTFGSGTRLTVV.

J is TRBJ1-4 and V is TRBV6-6; possible D gene TRBD1, 5 bases. Germline lookup yields CDR1 MNHNY and CDR2 SVGAGI (reference sequence). Trimming pared 5 bases from V and 4 bases from J, leaving 8 bases between. The CDR3 runs 13 residues. The CDR3 protein is CASSAGYNEKLFF. The DNA of the CDR3 is TGTGCCAGCAGTGCAGGGTATAATGAAAAACTGTTTTTT.

The CDR3: CASTDSTYNTGELFF. CDR3 DNA sequence: TGCGCCAGCACGGACAGTACGTATAACACCGGGGAGCTGTTTTTT. The rearrangement joins TRBV5-1 to TRBJ2-2, with a weak D call TRBD1 (6 bases). CDR1 and CDR2 (germline): SGHRS, YFSETQ. V dropped 6 bases and J dropped 2 bases, with 14 bases sitting between them. The length of the CDR3 is 15 residues.

This chain connects TRBV18 to TRBJ1-2, with 7 bases aligning to TRBD1. This CDR3 spans 15 amino acids. V lost 1 base, J lost 5 bases, and 7 bases stayed unmatched. Germline V lookup: CDR1 KGHSH, CDR2 LQKENI. CDR3 DNA sequence: TGTGCCAGCTCACCACGGACAGGCCCTTTTTATGGCTACACCTTC. This encodes CASSPRTGPFYGYTF.

The V and J genes are TRBV2 and TRBJ2-3; no clear D gene. Germline V gene lookup returns CDR1 SNHLY and CDR2 FYNNEI. The V end was cut by 1 base, the J end by 4 bases, with 15 bases between. CDR3 size: 16 residues. The chain's CDR3 is CASSEVTWGSADTQYF. CDR3 bases: TGTGCCAGCAGTGAAGTAACATGGGGTTCGGCAGATACGCAGTATTTT. Complete variable domain (other parts from reference TRBV2 and TRBJ2-3): EPEVTQTPSHQVTQMGQEVILRCVPISNHLYFYWYRQILGQKVEFLVSFYNNEISEKSEIFDDQFSVERPDGSNFTLKIRSTKLEDSAMYFCASSEVTWGSADTQYFGPGTRLTVL.

V gene TRBV11-3 combines with J gene TRBJ2-5; the match to TRBD2 covers 9 bases. J gave up 5 bases and V 8 bases, and 12 bases lay outside the gene matches. The CDR3 is 15 residues long. Germline loops: CDR1 SGHNT, CDR2 YENEEA. The CDR3 sequence: CASRYGTSSRETQYF. The CDR3 DNA reads as TGTGCCAGCCGCTATGGGACTAGCAGTAGGGAGACCCAGTACTTC.

The J gene is TRBJ2-7, the V gene TRBV30, with TRBD2 identical over 7 bases. CDR3 length equals 14 residues. Germline CDR1 GTSNPN, CDR2 SVGIG (reference sequence). V shed 5 bases, J shed 7 bases, and the junction held 14 bases outside the gene matches. CDR3 sequence: CAWSWEGVPREQYF. The CDR3 nucleotides read TGTGCCTGGTCTTGGGAGGGTGTCCCTCGGGAGCAGTACTTC. The full variable domain, completed using reference TRBV30 and TRBJ2-7, is SQTIHQWPATLVQPVGSPLSLECTVEGTSNPNLYWYRQAAGRGLQLLFYSVGIGQISSEVPQNLSASRPQDRQFILSSKKLLLSDSGFYLCAWSWEGVPREQYFGPGTRLTVT.

This clone was seen a few times. The genes are TRBV5-1 and TRBJ1-3, with 7 bases identical to TRBD1. Germline loops: CDR1 SGHRS, CDR2 YFSETQ. The CDR3 covers 16 residues. The junction had 10 bases not matched to a gene; V was cut back by 3 bases and J by 4 bases. CDR3 sequence (DNA): TGCGCCAGCAGCTCAGCTCCACAGGGGAACGGAAACACCATATATTTT. Translating it yields CASSSAPQGNGNTIYF.

The V and J genes are TRBV27 and TRBJ1-1, with 9 nucleotides matching TRBD1. Germline V CDR1 and CDR2: MNHEY, SMNVEV (reference sequence). Unmatched junction bases numbered 10, after V lost 5 bases and J lost 3 bases. The CDR3 is made up of 16 amino acids. Here the CDR3 reads CASSLAGTGMDTEAFF. The CDR3, as DNA: TGTGCCAGCAGTCTTGCCGGGACAGGGATGGACACTGAAGCTTTCTTT.

The chain links TRBV6-5 to TRBJ1-1; 12 nucleotides agree with TRBD1. CDR1 and CDR2 from the germline V gene are MNHEY and SVGAGI. The junction had 9 bases not matched to a gene; V was cut back by 6 bases and J by 7 bases. The CDR3 has 15 residues. CDR3 sequence: CASSLGGQGAFEAFF. CDR3 in DNA: TGTGCCAGCAGCCTGGGGGGACAGGGGGCTTTTGAAGCTTTCTTT.

Turning to this clone: Within the sample, other DNA sequences also encode this same CDR3. V usage is TRBV18 and J usage is TRBJ1-2; perhaps TRBD1 as D (5 bases). CDR1 is KGHSH and CDR2 is LQKENI in the germline V gene. CDR3 length: 15 amino acids. V was trimmed by 3 bases and J by 3 bases, leaving 14 bases between them. The CDR3 DNA is TGTGCCAGCTCACCCCTGGGGGGGGAAGACTATGGCTACACCTTC. It encodes CASSPLGGEDYGYTF.

In DNA, the CDR3 is TGTGCCAGCAGTTTGGCGGGGAGGGTGTTTGGCTACACCTTC. This codes for CASSLAGRVFGYTF. V gene TRBV6-1 combines with J gene TRBJ1-2, with unresolved D. The CDR3 runs to 14 residues. Trimming shortened V by 5 bases and J by 7 bases, and 17 bases separated the two germline ends. The germline V gene encodes CDR1 MNHNS and CDR2 SASEGT.

CDR3 DNA: TGTGCCACCAGCAGAGAGGCCAGCTACTCTGGAAACACCATATATTTT. Protein: CATSREASYSGNTIYF. The genes are TRBV15 and TRBJ1-3; D ambiguous. Trimming pared 0 bases from V and 0 bases from J, leaving 9 bases between. CDR1 LNHNV and CDR2 YYDKDF come from the germline V gene (reference sequence). The CDR3 is 16 residues long.

The chain is built from TRBV5-4 and TRBJ2-5; TRBD2 aligns across 8 bases. CDR3 length equals 16 residues. Germline trimming cut 4 bases from V and 1 base from J; bases unmatched to any gene: 9. Looked up from germline, CDR1 is SGHNT and CDR2 is YYREEE (reference sequence). Written as DNA, the CDR3 is TGTGCCAGCAGCGTGGGACTAGTAATGAGCCAAGAGACCCAGTACTTC. Translating it yields CASSVGLVMSQETQYF.

The chain is built from TRBV7-9 and TRBJ1-5; D uncertain. V was clipped by 1 base and J by 6 bases, with 4 bases between them. Germline CDR1 and CDR2: SEHNR and FQNEAQ (reference sequence). CDR3 length: 12 residues. CDR3 DNA sequence: TGTGCCAGCAGCTTAGTGAGTCAGCCCCAGCATTTT. Protein sequence: CASSLVSQPQHF.

V is TRBV27 and J is TRBJ2-7; TRBD2 matches 13 bases. The CDR3 runs 16 residues. Germline trimming cut 11 bases from V and 0 bases from J; bases unmatched to any gene: 10. CDR1 and CDR2 (germline): MNHEY, SMNVEV (reference sequence). The CDR3 sequence: CAPTGTSGDLSYEQYF. The CDR3, as DNA: TGTGCCCCGACCGGGACTAGCGGGGACCTCTCCTACGAGCAGTACTTC.

V is TRBV10-3 and J is TRBJ2-3; TRBD2 matches 7 bases. This CDR3 has 15 amino acids. After removal of 8 bases from V and 3 bases from J, the junction contained 11 bases not matched to a gene. Germline V gene data show CDR1 as ENHRY and CDR2 as SYGVKD. The CDR3 DNA reads as TGTGCCATCTCTGAGGGGAGGGCCTCAACAGATACGCAGTATTTT. It specifies CAISEGRASTDTQYF.

V is TRBV18 and J is TRBJ1-1, with D uncertain. The CDR3 runs to 14 residues. Germline V gives CDR1 KGHSH, CDR2 LQKENI. Deletions cut 3 bases from V and 1 base from J, with 9 bases between. CDR3 amino acids: CASSPPDANTEAFF. CDR3 in DNA: TGTGCCAGCTCACCTCCGGACGCGAACACTGAAGCTTTCTTT. The full variable domain, with the rest looked up from reference TRBV18 and TRBJ1-1, is NAGVMQNPRHLVRRRGQEARLRCSPMKGHSHVYWYRQLPEEGLKFMVYLQKENIIDESGMPKERFSAEFPKEGPSILRIQQVVRGDSAAYFCASSPPDANTEAFFGQGTRLTVV.

The chain has TRBV7-6 and TRBJ2-1, with 7 bases matching TRBD1. The CDR3 runs to 15 residues. Germline trimming cut 5 bases from V and 8 bases from J; bases unmatched to any gene: 12. From germline, CDR1 is SGHVS and CDR2 FNYEAQ. The CDR3 DNA sequence: TGTGCCAGCAGCACCCGACAGGGCGCCTTGGATGAGCAGTTCTTC. Its translation is CASSTRQGALDEQFF.

The chain is built from TRBV7-9 and TRBJ2-7, with D maybe TRBD1 (6 bases). The CDR3 runs to 13 residues. Germline values: CDR1 SEHNR, CDR2 FQNEAQ (reference sequence). V was cut by 1 base and J by 4 bases, with 8 bases left in between. The CDR3 here is CASSLGTAYEQYV. CDR3 DNA: TGTGCCAGCAGCTTAGGGACAGCATACGAGCAGTACGTC.

V gene TRBV7-2 combines with J gene TRBJ1-3; 8 nucleotides match TRBD1. Germline V lookup: CDR1 SGHTA, CDR2 FQGNSA. With V trimmed by 1 base and J by 4 bases, 9 bases remained unmatched. The CDR3 consists of 17 residues. The CDR3 is CASSLESGQGSGNTIYF. The CDR3 DNA reads as TGTGCCAGCAGCTTAGAGTCTGGACAGGGATCCGGAAACACCATATATTTT.

The rearrangement joins TRBV30 to TRBJ1-4; D may be TRBD1 (6 bases). The CDR3 loop spans 13 amino acids. CDR1 and CDR2 from the germline V gene are GTSNPN and SVGIG (reference sequence). V lost 2 bases to trimming and J lost 8 bases, with 12 bases between them. The CDR3 here is CAWSRDIREKLFF. Written as DNA, the CDR3 is TGTGCCTGGAGTCGGGACATTCGGGAAAAACTGTTTTTT.

The rearrangement joins TRBV27 to TRBJ2-3, with 14 bases aligning to TRBD2. This CDR3 comprises 19 residues. The V gene's germline CDR1 is MNHEY and CDR2 SMNVEV (reference sequence). The V gene end was trimmed by 8 bases and the J gene end by 0 bases; junction bases not matched to a gene: 13. CDR3 protein: CASSGGGTSGRGSTDTQYF. CDR3 nucleotides: TGTGCCAGCTCCGGGGGGGGGACTAGCGGGAGAGGAAGCACAGATACGCAGTATTTT.